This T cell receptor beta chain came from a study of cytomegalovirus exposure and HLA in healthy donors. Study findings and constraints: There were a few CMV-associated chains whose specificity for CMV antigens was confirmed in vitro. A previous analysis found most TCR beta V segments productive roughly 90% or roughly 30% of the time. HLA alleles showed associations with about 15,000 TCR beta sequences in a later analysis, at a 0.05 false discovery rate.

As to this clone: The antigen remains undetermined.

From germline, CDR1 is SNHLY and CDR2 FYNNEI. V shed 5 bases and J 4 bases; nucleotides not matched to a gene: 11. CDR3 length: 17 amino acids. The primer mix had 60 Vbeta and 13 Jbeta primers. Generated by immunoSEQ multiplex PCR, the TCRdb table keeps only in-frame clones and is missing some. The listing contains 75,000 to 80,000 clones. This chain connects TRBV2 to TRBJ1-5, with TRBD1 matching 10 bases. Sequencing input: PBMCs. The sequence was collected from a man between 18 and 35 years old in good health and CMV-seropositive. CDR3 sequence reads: CASSSGQGGEVNQPQHF. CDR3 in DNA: TGTGCCAGCAGTTCCGGACAGGGGGGTGAAGTAAATCAGCCCCAGCATTTT.